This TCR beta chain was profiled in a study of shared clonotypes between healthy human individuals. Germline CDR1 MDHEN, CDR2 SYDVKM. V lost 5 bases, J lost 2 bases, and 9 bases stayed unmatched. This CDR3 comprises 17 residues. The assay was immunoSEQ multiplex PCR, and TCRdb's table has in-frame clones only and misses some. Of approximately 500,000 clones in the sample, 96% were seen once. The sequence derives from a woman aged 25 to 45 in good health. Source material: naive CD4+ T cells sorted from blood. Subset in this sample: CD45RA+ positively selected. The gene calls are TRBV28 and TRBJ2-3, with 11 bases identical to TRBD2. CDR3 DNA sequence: TGTGCCAGCAGTCCTTTCAAACTAGCGGGGGTCACAGATACGCAGTATTTT. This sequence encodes CASSPFKLAGVTDTQYF.